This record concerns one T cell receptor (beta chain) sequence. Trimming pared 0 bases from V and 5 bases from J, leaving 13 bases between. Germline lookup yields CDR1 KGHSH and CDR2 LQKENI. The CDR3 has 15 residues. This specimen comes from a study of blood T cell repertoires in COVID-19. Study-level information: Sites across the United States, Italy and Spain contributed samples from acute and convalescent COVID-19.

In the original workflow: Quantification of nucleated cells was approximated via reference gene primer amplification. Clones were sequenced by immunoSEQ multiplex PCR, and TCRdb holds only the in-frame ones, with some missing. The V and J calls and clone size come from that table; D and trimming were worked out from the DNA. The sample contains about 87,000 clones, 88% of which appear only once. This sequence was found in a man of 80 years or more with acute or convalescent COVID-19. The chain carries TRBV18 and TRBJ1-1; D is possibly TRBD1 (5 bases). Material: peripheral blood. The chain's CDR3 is CASSPPTGGVTEAFF. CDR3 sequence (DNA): TGTGCCAGCTCACCACCCACGGGGGGGGTTACTGAAGCTTTCTTT. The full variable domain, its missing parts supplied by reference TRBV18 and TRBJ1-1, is NAGVMQNPRHLVRRRGQEARLRCSPMKGHSHVYWYRQLPEEGLKFMVYLQKENIIDESGMPKERFSAEFPKEGPSILRIQQVVRGDSAAYFCASSPPTGGVTEAFFGQGTRLTVV.